This TCR beta chain was observed in a study of CD8+ T cells in alopecia areata. Points from the study as a whole: The study found higher clonality in lesional than normal scalp, especially in alopecia totalis/universalis. Under tofacitinib, numerous expanded lesional clonotypes remained detectable in scalp and blood.

RNA was extracted and reverse transcribed into cDNA as the sequencing template. This table comes from immunoSEQ multiplex PCR, and its TCRdb copy is limited to in-frame clones, with some not included. The table has 150,000 or so clones, about 88% seen once. On this clone: The antigen remains unidentified.

Treatment denoted: oral pan-JAK inhibitor, 5-10 mg twice daily. Alopecia areata patients had lesional scalp punch biopsies and peripheral blood taken from them. The clonotype comes from a human donor with alopecia areata. The input for sequencing was CD8+ T cells sorted from blood, taken at week 4, from a patient treated with tofacitinib.

This CDR3 is CASSQAGLAGWEQYF. For the CDR3, the DNA is TGCGCCAGCAGCCAGGCCGGACTAGCGGGATGGGAGCAGTACTTC. This chain joins TRBV4-1 and TRBJ2-7; 12 bases align to TRBD2. The V gene end was trimmed by 3 bases and the J gene end by 7 bases; junction bases not matched to a gene: 7. CDR3 length: 15 residues. Looked up from germline, CDR1 is MGHRA and CDR2 is YSYEKL.